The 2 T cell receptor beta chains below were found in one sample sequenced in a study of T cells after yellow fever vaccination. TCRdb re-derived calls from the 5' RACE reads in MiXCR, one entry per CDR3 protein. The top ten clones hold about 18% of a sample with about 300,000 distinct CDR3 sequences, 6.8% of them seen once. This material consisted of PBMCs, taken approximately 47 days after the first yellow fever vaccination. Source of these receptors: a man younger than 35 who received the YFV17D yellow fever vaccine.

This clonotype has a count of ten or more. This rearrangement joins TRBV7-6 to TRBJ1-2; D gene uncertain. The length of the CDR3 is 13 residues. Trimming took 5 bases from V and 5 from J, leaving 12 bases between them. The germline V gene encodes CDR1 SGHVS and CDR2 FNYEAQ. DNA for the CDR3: TGTGCCAGCAGCCCAGGCGGAGGGTATGGCTACACCTTC. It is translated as CASSPGGGYGYTF.

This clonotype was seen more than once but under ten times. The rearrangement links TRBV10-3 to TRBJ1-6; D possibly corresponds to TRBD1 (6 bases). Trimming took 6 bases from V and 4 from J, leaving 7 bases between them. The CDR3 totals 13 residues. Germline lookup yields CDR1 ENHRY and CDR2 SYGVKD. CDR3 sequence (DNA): TGTGCCATCAGGGACAGTTATAATTCACCCCTCCACTTT. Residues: CAIRDSYNSPLHF.